The T cell receptor beta chain under discussion was sequenced for a study of T cell repertoires in ileal Crohn's disease. General study findings and limits: Sorted CD8 T cells held more high-frequency clones than CD4.

Surgical specimens yielded lamina propria lymphocytes, which were density-gradient separated and then sorted. To note about this clone: Its antigen remains unidentified.

There are 13 residues in the CDR3. Germline CDR1 MNHEY, CDR2 SMNVEV (reference sequence). The V gene lost 6 bases and the J gene lost 5 bases, with 12 bases spanning the gap. The method was immunoSEQ multiplex PCR; TCRdb's version includes in-frame clones alone and lacks a portion of them. The sample contains some 3,000 clones, roughly 87% of which appear only once. The V call is TRBV27, the J call TRBJ2-3; D gene ambiguous. The material sequenced was CD4+ T cells sorted from the ileum. This receptor was taken from an adult with Crohn's disease. CDR3 region: CASRELAVDTQYF. The CDR3 DNA reads as TGTGCCAGCAGGGAACTGGCGGTAGATACGCAGTATTTT.